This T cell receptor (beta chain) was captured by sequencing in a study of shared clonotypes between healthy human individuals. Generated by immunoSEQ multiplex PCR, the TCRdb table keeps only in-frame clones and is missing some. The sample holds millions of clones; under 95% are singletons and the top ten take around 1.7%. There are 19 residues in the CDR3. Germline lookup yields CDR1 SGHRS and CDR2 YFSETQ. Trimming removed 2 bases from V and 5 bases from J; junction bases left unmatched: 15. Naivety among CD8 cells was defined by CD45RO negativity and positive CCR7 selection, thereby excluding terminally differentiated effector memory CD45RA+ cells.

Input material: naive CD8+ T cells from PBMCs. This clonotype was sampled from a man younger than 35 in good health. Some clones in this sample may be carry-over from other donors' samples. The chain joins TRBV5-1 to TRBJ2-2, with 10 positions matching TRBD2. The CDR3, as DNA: TGCGCCAGCAGCTTTTTTCAGTCTAGCGGGAGAATTGATACCGGGGAGCTGTTTTTT. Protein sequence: CASSFFQSSGRIDTGELFF.